Given below is one T cell receptor beta chain in context. Participants had their cohort set by participant-reported clinical history. Resolution of symptoms, clearance, or two negative PCRs was present in recovered Cohort 3 donors. The data stem from a study of blood T cell repertoires in COVID-19. In the study overall: Both acute and convalescent COVID-19 samples were obtained from the United States, Italy and Spain.

The authors' processing: Amplification from reference gene primers served as the basis for estimated nucleated cell counts. Clones were read by immunoSEQ multiplex PCR, and TCRdb kept only the in-frame ones, dropping some. V and J calls and clone size are copied from that table; D and trimming were computed from the DNA. The sample contains more than 200,000 clones, 75% to 90% of which appear only once. CDR1 is MDHEN and CDR2 is SYDVKM in the germline V gene. V was pared by 6 bases and J by 8 bases, with 16 bases between. The CDR3 is 13 amino acids. The sample taken for sequencing was PBMCs or T cells enriched from blood (not recorded which). The receptor's source is a woman in her twenties or thirties who had recovered from COVID-19. The chain links TRBV28 to TRBJ1-1; perhaps TRBD1 as D (6 bases). CDR3 DNA: TGTGCCAGCAGACACCAGGGGCAACGGGAAGCTTTCTTT. Protein product: CASRHQGQREAFF.